This T cell receptor beta chain appears in the sequencing data of a study of blood T cells in healthy people across ages (dated by TCRdb to 2013 to 2016). Regarding the research as a whole: Template switching captured roughly one uniquely barcoded TCR beta cDNA molecule per two T cells in model experiments. Using deep sequencing normalized with unique cDNA molecular identifiers, the study measured how TCR beta repertoire diversity changes with age. Donors were grouped into four age groups: young (average 16 years), middle-aged (39), aged (about 60) and long-lived (just over 80). To avoid experimental bias, donors of different ages were spread randomly across the sequencing lanes. Using the same blood draw, the study looked at two additional independent replicas of 1 million unique cDNA reads for two donors, one aged 18 to 29 and the other aged 80 or older.

Details on this clonotype: Its recognized antigen is unknown. Per-nucleotide qualities are absent, and no much larger clonotype sits a single base away.

Points the paper makes about the study in general: Since profiling was done on bulk unsorted PBMCs, naive and antigen-experienced compartments could not be conclusively compared. Donor CMV infection status was unknown, potentially confounding age-related changes in expanded clonotypes. Observed TCR beta diversity correlated strongly with the percentage of naive T cells measured by flow cytometry. Compared with the aged group, the long-lived group had more naive CD4+ T cells, fewer expanded clones and increased TCR diversity, a pattern suggesting age selection. As age increased, observed TCR beta diversity per million T cells dropped in a roughly linear way, and a significant reduction was already evident by age 40. Estimates of total diversity based on one million sequenced T cells were regarded as lower bounds and as underestimates.

The roughly 39 donors, aged 6 to 90 years, were systemically healthy Caucasian individuals from Russia. About 9.1 milliliters of peripheral blood were collected from each donor into EDTA-treated Vacutainer tubes. Ficoll-Paque density-gradient centrifugation was used to isolate PBMCs, with at least 6.5 million per sample. Total RNA, at least 5.5 micrograms per sample, was extracted from PBMCs with Trizol reagent. For every donor, an aliquot of PBMCs went through flow cytometry to measure the percentages of naive CD45RAhigh/CD27high T cells. CDR1 and CDR2, looked up from the germline V gene, are WSHSY and SAAADI. V is shortened by 5 bases, J by 5 bases, and the region joining them spans 12 bases. The CDR3 holds 13 amino acids from the cysteine to the phenylalanine. The read is trimmed to its CDR3 DNA, 39 bases read in frame from base 1. The library was built by means of 5' RACE. The sequencer was an Illumina HiSeq 2500. A second roughly 6 to 12 cycle PCR used a sample-barcoded 5' primer and a J-beta primer mix. Each TCR beta cDNA molecule received a unique molecular identifier from a template-switch 5' adaptor carrying 12 random nucleotides. Each sample yielded at least 3 million CDR3-containing paired-end reads. First-strand cDNA was synthesized from all RNA with the Mint cDNA synthesis kit, primed by a TRBC-specific oligonucleotide. All cDNA was treated with uracil-DNA glycosylase and then went through a first 18-cycle PCR with the universal primers M1SS and BC2_uni_R. Concerning the study's data processing: Normalization of each sample was performed by random selection of 1 million high-quality reads, each carrying a distinct molecular identifier. Reads with shared molecular identifiers were discarded instead of being binned into consensus sequences. MiTCR, with a Q25 quality threshold and the strictest error-elimination algorithm, was used for CDR3 identification, clonotype clustering and error correction. A nonparametric unseen species model using Euler transformation provided a lower-bound estimate of total TCR beta diversity. The public reads were run again by TCRdb, first through fastp at Q25 and then through MiXCR, and only productive beta chains were kept. Rows are unified per CDR3 protein, each entry keeping the most common DNA and genes. The V and J calls shown here were made by TCRdb, not taken from the authors' results. A total of roughly 860,000 distinct CDR3 sequences appear in this sample, around 62% of them only once. The ten largest clonotypes hold 25% to 35% of the sample.

This TCR was recovered from a man aged 25 to 40 in good health. Recombination joined TRBV10-2 with TRBJ2-5, with the D assignment possibly TRBD1 or TRBD2, given 6 matching bases for each. The sequencing input was blood. The DNA sequence is given as TGCGCCAGCAGTTGGGGGGCGAAGGAGACCCAGTACTTC. The resulting protein is CASSWGAKETQYF.